Following are 11 T cell receptor beta chains from one sample sequenced in a study of cytomegalovirus exposure and HLA in healthy donors. Vbeta (60) and Jbeta (13) primers were used in the PCR. TCRdb keeps only in-frame clones here, not all; method: immunoSEQ multiplex PCR. The sample yields around 85,000 clones, about four fifths seen once. Sequencing was done on a sample of PBMCs. These receptor sequences come from a man aged 30 to 39 in good health and CMV-seronegative.

The V and J genes are TRBV6-5 and TRBJ2-7, with D tentatively TRBD2 (6 bases). Germline assignment: CDR1 MNHEY and CDR2 SVGAGI. V was cut by 8 bases and J by 2 bases, with 10 bases left in between. This CDR3 has 12 amino acids. Here the CDR3 DNA reads TGTGCCAGCTGGGGGGACCCCTACGAGCAGTACTTC. Its protein is CASWGDPYEQYF.

This rearrangement joins TRBV2 to TRBJ2-1; the match to TRBD2 covers 11 bases. The CDR3 extends over 19 amino acids. After removal of 7 bases from V and 0 bases from J, the junction contained 14 bases not matched to a gene. Germline V gene lookup returns CDR1 SNHLY and CDR2 FYNNEI. The DNA for the CDR3 is TGTGCCAGCAAAGGGGGCGTGGGACTAGCGGACAGCTCCTACAATGAGCAGTTCTTC. It specifies CASKGGVGLADSSYNEQFF.

The sample holds one count of this clone. V gene TRBV5-1 combines with J gene TRBJ1-1; TRBD1 aligns across 9 bases. Germline V gives CDR1 SGHRS, CDR2 YFSETQ. With V trimmed by 7 bases and J by 6 bases, 13 bases remained unmatched. The CDR3 spans 15 residues. The CDR3 nucleotides read TGCGCCAGCTCGAGTCACCTTACAGGGGGCTCTGAAGCTTTCTTT. Encoded protein: CASSSHLTGGSEAFF.

The genes are TRBV7-3 and TRBJ2-3, with 11 bases identical to TRBD2. V shed 4 bases, J shed 4 bases, and the junction held 7 bases outside the gene matches. CDR1 SGHTA and CDR2 FQGTGA come from the germline V gene. This CDR3 region has 16 residues. In DNA form, the CDR3 reads TGTGCCAGCAGCTCCAATAGCGGGGGGGCCGCAGATACGCAGTATTTT. It encodes CASSSNSGGAADTQYF. Filled out from reference TRBV7-3 and TRBJ2-3, the complete variable domain reads GAGVSQTPSNKVTEKGKYVELRCDPISGHTALYWYRQSLGQGPEFLIYFQGTGAADDSGLPNDRFFAVRPEGSVSTLKIQRTERGDSAVYLCASSSNSGGAADTQYFGPGTRLTVL.

CDR3 nucleotides: TGTGCCAGCAGCCCAGAATTCTACGAGCAGTACTTC. This gives the protein CASSPEFYEQYF. The rearrangement joins TRBV7-9 to TRBJ2-7; D unresolved. V was shortened by 5 bases and J by 3 bases, with 8 bases between the two germline ends. This CDR3 comprises 12 residues. The germline CDR1 and CDR2 sequences are SEHNR and FQNEAQ (reference sequence). Variable domain in full (rest from reference TRBV7-9 and TRBJ2-7): DTGVSQNPRHKITKRGQNVTFRCDPISEHNRLYWYRQTLGQGPEFLTYFQNEAQLEKSRLLSDRFSAERPKGSFSTLEIQRTEQGDSAMYLCASSPEFYEQYFGPGTRLTVT.

The rearrangement uses TRBV5-6 and TRBJ2-7; 7 bases fit TRBD1. This CDR3 region has 14 residues. The germline V gene encodes CDR1 SGHDT and CDR2 YYEEEE. V lost 2 bases to trimming and J lost 3 bases; unmatched junction nucleotides: 5. Written as DNA, the CDR3 is TGTGCCAGCAGCTTCGACAGGGTTAGCTACGAGCAGTACTTC. Translating it yields CASSFDRVSYEQYF.

The chain links TRBV11-2 to TRBJ2-7; 10 bases match TRBD1. The CDR3 is 14 amino acids. From germline, CDR1 is SGHAT and CDR2 FQNNGV. The V segment lost 5 bases and the J segment 1 base; nucleotides outside the gene matches: 2. CDR3 region: CASSRTGGSYEQYF. The CDR3, as DNA: TGTGCCAGCAGCCGGACAGGGGGATCCTACGAGCAGTACTTC. Full variable domain (outside the CDR3, taken from reference TRBV11-2 and TRBJ2-7): EAGVAQSPRYKIIEKRQSVAFWCNPISGHATLYWYQQILGQGPKLLIQFQNNGVVDDSQLPKDRFSAERLKGVDSTLKIQPAKLEDSAVYLCASSRTGGSYEQYFGPGTRLTVT.

This clone was detected only once. V usage is TRBV4-3 and J usage is TRBJ1-5; D remains ambiguous. Germline CDR1 LGHNA, CDR2 YSLEER. V was cut by 11 bases and J by 1 base, with 18 bases left in between. The CDR3 spans 15 residues. The CDR3 loop is CASQGSYGSNQPQHF. The DNA of the CDR3 is TGCGCCTCCCAAGGGAGTTACGGGAGCAATCAGCCCCAGCATTTT.

V is TRBV5-1 and J is TRBJ1-1; perhaps TRBD1 as D (6 bases). Germline V gene sequence: CDR1 SGHRS, CDR2 YFSETQ. The V end was cut by 0 bases, the J end by 5 bases, with 14 bases between. The CDR3 is 15 residues long. The CDR3 reads CASSLAGGRGTEAFF. In DNA form, the CDR3 reads TGCGCCAGCAGCTTGGCGGGGGGGCGCGGAACTGAAGCTTTCTTT. Supplemented by reference TRBV5-1 and TRBJ1-1, the full variable domain reads KAGVTQTPRYLIKTRGQQVTLSCSPISGHRSVSWYQQTPGQGLQFLFEYFSETQRNKGNFPGRFSGRQFSNSRSEMNVSTLELGDSALYLCASSLAGGRGTEAFFGQGTRLTVV.

The chain recombines TRBV7-9 with TRBJ2-3; 9 bases match TRBD1. This CDR3 has 13 residues. J lost 11 bases, V lost 1 base, and 4 bases had no gene match. Germline-derived CDR1 and CDR2 are SEHNR and FQNEAQ (reference sequence). The CDR3 loop is CASSLDQDRGQYF. CDR3 coding DNA: TGTGCCAGCAGCTTAGATCAGGACAGGGGGCAGTATTTT.

V is TRBV2 and J is TRBJ1-1; the D gene is possibly TRBD1 (5 bases). Trimming left V 8 bases short and J 5 bases short, with 15 bases between. The CDR3 has 13 residues. Per the germline V gene, CDR1 is SNHLY and CDR2 is FYNNEI. DNA of the CDR3: TGTGCCAGCGATAGGAGGGGTGGAACTGAAGCTTTCTTT. It yields the protein CASDRRGGTEAFF. Using reference TRBV2 and TRBJ1-1 for the parts outside the CDR3, the full variable domain is EPEVTQTPSHQVTQMGQEVILRCVPISNHLYFYWYRQILGQKVEFLVSFYNNEISEKSEIFDDQFSVERPDGSNFTLKIRSTKLEDSAMYFCASDRRGGTEAFFGQGTRLTVV.